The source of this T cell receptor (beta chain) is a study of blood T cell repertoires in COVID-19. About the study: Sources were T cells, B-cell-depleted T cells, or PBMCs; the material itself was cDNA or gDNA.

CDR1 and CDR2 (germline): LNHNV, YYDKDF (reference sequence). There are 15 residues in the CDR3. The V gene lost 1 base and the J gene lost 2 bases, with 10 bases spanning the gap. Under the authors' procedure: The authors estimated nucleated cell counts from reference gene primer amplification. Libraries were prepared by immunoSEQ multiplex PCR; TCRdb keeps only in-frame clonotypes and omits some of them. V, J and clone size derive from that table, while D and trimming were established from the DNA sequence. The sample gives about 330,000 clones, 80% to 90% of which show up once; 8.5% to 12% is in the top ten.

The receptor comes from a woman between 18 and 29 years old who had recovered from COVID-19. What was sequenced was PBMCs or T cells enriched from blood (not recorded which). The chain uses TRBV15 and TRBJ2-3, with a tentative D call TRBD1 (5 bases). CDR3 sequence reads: CATSRVDRTTDTQYF. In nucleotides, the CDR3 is TGTGCCACCAGCAGAGTTGACAGAACCACAGATACGCAGTATTTT. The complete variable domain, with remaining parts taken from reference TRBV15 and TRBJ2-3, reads DAMVIQNPRYQVTQFGKPVTLSCSQTLNHNVMYWYQQKSSQAPKLLFHYYDKDFNNEADTPDNFQSRRPNTSFCFLDIRSPGLGDTAMYLCATSRVDRTTDTQYFGPGTRLTVL.